These T cell receptor beta chains were read from a single sample in a study of T-cell memory formation after mild COVID-19. TCRdb used MiXCR to reprocess the 5' RACE reads, holding one entry per CDR3 protein. The sample lists roughly 350,000 distinct CDR3 sequences, approximately 15% seen once, with over 20% in the top ten. Sequencing was done on a sample of PBMCs or a T cell subset sorted from them (not recorded which). These receptors all come from a man in his late teens or twenties who had mild COVID-19 (a few samples of this study predate the infection). Cell type and time point are not known. Both conserved end residues are part of each CDR3. D genes are given only for firm matches. The size field is filled for only some rows; it gives once, few, many or a size class.

clone_size	v_call	d_call	j_call	cdr3_nt	cdr3_aa
few	TRBV19	TRBD2	TRBJ2-3	TGTGCCAGTAGTCAGCGGGGGGGCCGAGATACGCAGTATTTT	CASSQRGGRDTQYF
few	TRBV5-4	TRBD2	TRBJ2-5	TGTGCCAGCAGCTTTTTGGGACTAGCGGGGGGAAAAGAGACCCAGTACTTC	CASSFLGLAGGKETQYF
many	TRBV5-1	.	TRBJ1-2	TGCGCCAGCAGCTTGGTTCAGGGCTATGGCTACACCTTC	CASSLVQGYGYTF
few	TRBV18	.	TRBJ2-5	TGTGCCAGCTCCAACCAGCGTGAGACCCAGTACTTC	CASSNQRETQYF
few	TRBV6-1	.	TRBJ2-5	TGTGCCAGCACGAGGGACAGTCTAGCGGAGACCCAGTACTTC	CASTRDSLAETQYF
few	TRBV5-1	.	TRBJ1-1	TGCGCCAGCAGAGAACCTTCAGGAGAAGCTTTCTTT	CASREPSGEAFF
many	TRBV6-6	.	TRBJ2-5	TGTGCCAGCAGTTACCAGGGGCCCCCGTACCAAGAGACCCAGTACTTC	CASSYQGPPYQETQYF
few	TRBV5-1	TRBD2	TRBJ2-7	TGCGCCAGCAGCTTGGGGGGACTAGCGGATTTATACGAGCAGTACTTC	CASSLGGLADLYEQYF
few	TRBV21-1	.	TRBJ1-1	TGTGCCAGCAGCAAAGTCAGTGAAGCTTTCTTT	CASSKVSEAFF
.	TRBV9	.	TRBJ2-1	TGTGCCAGCAGTCAAGTCTGGGGGACCTACAATGAGCAGTTCTTC	CASSQVWGTYNEQFF
few	TRBV18	.	TRBJ1-3	TGTGCCAGCTCACCGCGACAAGGAAACACCATATATTTT	CASSPRQGNTIYF
.	TRBV10-3	.	TRBJ2-1	TGTGCCATTTTTGACGTCGCTCGCAATGAGCAGTTCTTC	CAIFDVARNEQFF
few	TRBV18	.	TRBJ1-6	TGTGCCAGCTCACCTCCCAGGACGCCCAATTCACCCCTCCACTTT	CASSPPRTPNSPLHF
.	TRBV20-1	.	TRBJ1-1	TGCAGTGCTAGAGATCCATTGATGAACACTGAAGCTTTCTTT	CSARDPLMNTEAFF
.	TRBV9	TRBD1	TRBJ1-1	TGTGCCAGCAGCGCAGGGACAGGGGGACAGAACACTGAAGCTTTCTTT	CASSAGTGGQNTEAFF
few	TRBV20-1	TRBD1	TRBJ1-6	TGCAGTGCTAGCATTGGGACAGGGAGGTCACCCCTCCACTTT	CSASIGTGRSPLHF
few	TRBV7-2	.	TRBJ1-4	TGTGCCAGCAGCTCCCCGGGACACATCGAAAAACTGTTTTTT	CASSSPGHIEKLFF
few	TRBV6-5	.	TRBJ2-1	TGTGCCAGCAGTCCGGGGGCAGGGGAGCAGTTCTTC	CASSPGAGEQFF
.	TRBV10-3	TRBD2	TRBJ2-3	TGTGCCATCAGTGTTCGGCCTAGCGGGGGTGGTCGGGCAGATACGCAGTATTTT	CAISVRPSGGGRADTQYF
few	TRBV5-1	TRBD2	TRBJ2-5	TGCGCCAGCACCTTAACCACGGGAGGAGAGACCCAGTACTTC	CASTLTTGGETQYF
.	TRBV4-1	TRBD1	TRBJ1-1	TGCGCCAGCAGCCAAAACGGACAGGGCGGGGACACTGAAGCTTTCTTT	CASSQNGQGGDTEAFF
many	TRBV29-1	TRBD1	TRBJ2-5	TGCAGCGCCACAGGGGGCAAGGAGACCCAGTACTTC	CSATGGKETQYF
.	TRBV4-2	TRBD2	TRBJ2-7	TGTGCCAGCAGCCAAGTGGGACTAGCGGGGACTAGCTCCTACGAGCAGTACTTC	CASSQVGLAGTSSYEQYF
.	TRBV7-2	TRBD1	TRBJ1-3	TGTGCCAGCAGCCCAGGACAGGGCCCTGGAAACACCATATATTTT	CASSPGQGPGNTIYF
.	TRBV6-5	TRBD1	TRBJ1-5	TGTGCCAGCAGTTACCGAACAGGGGGCGGTCAGCCCCAGCATTTT	CASSYRTGGGQPQHF
many	TRBV5-1	TRBD1	TRBJ2-3	TGCGCCAGCAGCTTTTCAAGACAGGGGGCAACAGATACGCAGTATTTT	CASSFSRQGATDTQYF
few	TRBV12-3/TRBV12-4	TRBD1	TRBJ1-2	TGTGCCAGCAGGGTTACAGGGGGCTCTTTCTATGGCTACACCTTC	CASRVTGGSFYGYTF
few	TRBV7-3	.	TRBJ2-2	TGTGCCAGCAGCTTACAGGGGCAGAACACCGGGGAGCTGTTTTTT	CASSLQGQNTGELFF
.	TRBV4-3	TRBD1	TRBJ1-1	TGCGCCAGCAGCCGACGACAGGGGGGGAGCACTGAAGCTTTCTTT	CASSRRQGGSTEAFF
few	TRBV20-1	.	TRBJ2-2	TGCAGTGCTCCACGTACAAGTCGGGCGTTCATCTCCGGGGAGCTGTTTTTT	CSAPRTSRAFISGELFF
.	TRBV20-1	.	TRBJ1-2	TGCAGTGCTACCTCACAATTAAACTATGGCTACACCTTC	CSATSQLNYGYTF
few	TRBV4-3	.	TRBJ2-1	TGCGCCAGCAGCCGTGGACTACGACTTAATGAGCAGTTCTTC	CASSRGLRLNEQFF
many	TRBV5-1	.	TRBJ2-7	TGCGCCAGCAGCTTGGCCCGGGGGCTTTTCGACGAGCAGTACTTC	CASSLARGLFDEQYF
few	TRBV5-6	.	TRBJ2-2	TGTGCCAGCAGCTTGGTCCGGACGAACACCGGGGAGCTGTTTTTT	CASSLVRTNTGELFF
.	TRBV6-5	.	TRBJ1-5	TGTGCCACCGCCTCCGGGGGGGGGTCTTTTCAGCCCCAGCATTTT	CATASGGGSFQPQHF
.	TRBV7-8	.	TRBJ1-3	TGTGCCAGCAGCCCCGGACGCCTCTCTGGAAACACCATATATTTT	CASSPGRLSGNTIYF
few	TRBV5-1	TRBD2	TRBJ2-3	TGCGCCAGCAGCTGGACTAGCGGGGGTGATACGCAGTATTTT	CASSWTSGGDTQYF
.	TRBV29-1	.	TRBJ2-7	TGCAGCGTCGGTGGGCGCCACCTTAGGGACGAGCAGTACTTC	CSVGGRHLRDEQYF
many	TRBV5-1	.	TRBJ2-3	TGCGCCAGCAGAGGCGGGACCACAGATACGCAGTATTTT	CASRGGTTDTQYF
.	TRBV15	TRBD1	TRBJ2-1	TGTGCCACCAGCAGAGGCTTCGCGACAGGGGACAATGAGCAGTTCTTC	CATSRGFATGDNEQFF
.	TRBV7-2	TRBD1	TRBJ1-5	TGTGCCAGCAGTTCGGGACAGGGGACGAATCAGCCCCAGCATTTT	CASSSGQGTNQPQHF
few	TRBV7-8	.	TRBJ2-7	TGTGCCAGCAGCTTAGTCGCGGGGCAGACCTACGAGCAGTACTTC	CASSLVAGQTYEQYF
few	TRBV4-1	.	TRBJ2-1	TGCGCCAGCAGCCAAGCTGGGACGGTTAATGAGCAGTTCTTC	CASSQAGTVNEQFF
.	TRBV4-3	.	TRBJ1-6	TGCGCCAGCAGCCAAGTTACCTCTCAGGGTTCACCCCTCCACTTT	CASSQVTSQGSPLHF
few	TRBV4-3	.	TRBJ2-1	TGCGCCAGCAGCAAACAGGGGAGGACCTACAATGAGCAGTTCTTC	CASSKQGRTYNEQFF
.	TRBV28	TRBD1	TRBJ2-6	TGTGCCAGCAGCCTTATGACAGGGCGATCTGGGGCCAACGTCCTGACTTTC	CASSLMTGRSGANVLTF
once	TRBV24-1	.	TRBJ1-1	TGTGCCCCACCTCGGTCTGAAGCTTTCTTT	CAPPRSEAFF
.	TRBV15	TRBD1	TRBJ1-1	TGTGCCACCAGCAGAGGACAGGGGAACACTGAAGCTTTCTTT	CATSRGQGNTEAFF
.	TRBV20-1	.	TRBJ2-5	TGCAGTGCTAGCTTAAGGGAGACCCAGTACTTC	CSASLRETQYF
few	TRBV20-1	TRBD1	TRBJ1-2	TGCAGTGCTAGCCCCGGACAGGCTAATAACTATGGCTACACCTTC	CSASPGQANNYGYTF
.	TRBV7-6	TRBD1	TRBJ2-1	TGTGCCAGCAGCTTATTCGGGCAGGGGGATATAGATGAGCAGTTCTTC	CASSLFGQGDIDEQFF
.	TRBV7-9	.	TRBJ1-4	TGTGCCAGCAGCTTAGGTAGTGAAAAACTGTTTTTT	CASSLGSEKLFF